The table lists the clone carrying this T cell receptor beta chain with many counts. What it recognizes is unknown. The DNA ends 3 residues before the CDR3 does, and the rest of the CDR3 is filled in from the germline J gene. Most patients and controls had Caucasian heritage. This sample is part of a study of T cell clonality in common variable immunodeficiency. Whole-study findings and limits: Reportedly, TCR beta sequences from common variable immunodeficiency showed fewer deletions and N-nucleotide insertions. T cell subpopulation sequencing would be needed to explain CVID clonality. CVID subjects had higher TCRbeta clonality than healthy controls, most marked in about a third.

Germline CDR1 and CDR2: SQVTM and ANQGSEA. The trim removed 2 bases at V and 7 bases at J, leaving 6 bases unmatched. CDR3 length equals 14 residues. Method: immunoSEQ multiplex PCR; TCRdb's copy keeps in-frame clones and lacks some. The data show fewer than 60,000 clones, with none appearing a single time. This receptor was obtained from a person aged 18 to 75 in good health. The V gene is TRBV29-1, the J gene TRBJ1-1; 11 bases are shared with TRBD1. Sequenced: peripheral blood mononuclear cells. CDR3 amino acids: CSVEHGTGGFEAFF. The sequenced part of the CDR3 DNA is TGCAGCGTTGAACACGGGACAGGGGGTTTTGAA.